Listed below are T cell receptor beta chains from one sample, sequenced in a study of type 1 regulatory T cells. MiXCR was run by TCRdb on the reads, yielding one entry per CDR3 protein. This table has under 30,000 distinct CDR3 sequences, less than 60% appearing once. What these receptors recognize is not known. Sequenced: cultured T cells, either the whole culture or a sorted T cell fraction (not recorded which). The origin of the receptors is a human donor in good health. CDR3s include the opening cysteine and the closing phenylalanine or tryptophan. D genes are given only for firm matches. Rows give clone size only sometimes, using once, few, many, or a class for an expanded clone.

>TRBD2|few|TRBV4-1|TRBJ2-3
TGCGCCAGCAGCCAAGCCGGTAGCGGGGGCTGGGATACGCAGTATTTT
CASSQAGSGGWDTQYF
>.|.|TRBV5-1|TRBJ2-7
TGCGCCAGCAGCTTGGCCGGGGCAGGGCCCTACGAGCAGTACTTC
CASSLAGAGPYEQYF
>TRBD1|few|TRBV6-2/TRBV6-3|TRBJ2-7
TGTGCCAGCCGAGGGACAGCCTCCTACGAGCAGTACTTC
CASRGTASYEQYF
>.|medium-sized|TRBV7-9|TRBJ1-6
TGTGCCAGCAGCTTAGATGGCGGTTGGGGGGGCTCACCCCTCCACTTT
CASSLDGGWGGSPLHF
>.|.|TRBV6-6|TRBJ1-4
TGTGCCAGCGGCTCCCGCCTTCCGGATGAAAAACTGTTTTTT
CASGSRLPDEKLFF
>TRBD2|.|TRBV6-2/TRBV6-3|TRBJ2-7
TGTGCCAGCAGTAGCCCACAGCGGGGGGACTACGAGCAGTACTTC
CASSSPQRGDYEQYF
>.|once|TRBV3-1|TRBJ1-5
TGTGCCAGCAGCCAATCCCAGACGAACCCCATACAGCCCCAGCATTTT
CASSQSQTNPIQPQHF
>.|few|TRBV2|TRBJ1-3
TGTGCCAGCCACAAGGCGGCAGGATCTGGAAACACCATATATTTT
CASHKAAGSGNTIYF
>.|.|TRBV5-1|TRBJ2-7
TGCGCCAGCAGCCGAGGGGACAACTCCTACGAGCAGTACTTC
CASSRGDNSYEQYF
>.|once|TRBV7-7|TRBJ1-3
TGTGCTAGCAGCTTATCTCTGGGACCTGGAAACACCATATATTTT
CASSLSLGPGNTIYF
>.|.|TRBV12-3/TRBV12-4|TRBJ1-6
TGTGCCAGCAGGGGAAGTGGAAACCATATGTCACCCCTCCACTTT
CASRGSGNHMSPLHF
>TRBD2|.|TRBV7-3|TRBJ2-1
TGTGCCAGCAGCTTATTCGGGACTAGCAGTGAGCAGTTCTTC
CASSLFGTSSEQFF
>.|few|TRBV5-4|TRBJ2-3
TGTGCCAGCAGCTTGCCCGGGGTTAACACAGATACGCAGTATTTT
CASSLPGVNTDTQYF
>.|medium-sized|TRBV18|TRBJ2-7
TGTGCCAGCTCACTCGCAATCGGAGGGTCAGGGCGGTACGAGCAGTACTTC
CASSLAIGGSGRYEQYF
>TRBD1|few|TRBV4-2|TRBJ1-2
TGTGCCAGCAGCCAAGATCGAGGACAGGCCGGGGATGGCTACACCTTC
CASSQDRGQAGDGYTF
>.|.|TRBV5-1|TRBJ1-5
TGCGCCAGCAGCTTGGCCGGGATGGTCAATCAGCCCCAGCATTTT
CASSLAGMVNQPQHF
>.|few|TRBV12-3/TRBV12-4|TRBJ2-7
TGTGCCAGCAGTGAATCAGGGATTCGGGGCGAGCAGTACTTC
CASSESGIRGEQYF
>.|.|TRBV5-1|TRBJ1-6
TGCGCCAGCAGCTTGGCTGGACAGAATAGGTCACCCCTCCACTTT
CASSLAGQNRSPLHF
>TRBD1|.|TRBV7-9|TRBJ2-2
TGTGTCTCCGGCCAGGGGGCGCACCCCGGGGAGCTGTTTTTT
CVSGQGAHPGELFF
>.|once|TRBV5-6|TRBJ2-5
TGTGCCAGCAGCTTGCCCAGGGGAGGGGAGACCCAGTACTTC
CASSLPRGGETQYF
>TRBD1|.|TRBV28|TRBJ2-7
TGTGCCAGCAGTGGGGGGGGGACAGGGAGACTGTACGAGCAGTACTTC
CASSGGGTGRLYEQYF
>.|.|TRBV10-3|TRBJ1-1
TGTGCCATCAGGAAAGGACAGAGAGACACTGAAGCTTTCTTT
CAIRKGQRDTEAFF
>TRBD2|once|TRBV18|TRBJ2-7
TGTGCCAGCTCACCACAGACGGGAGGCCGATACGAGCAGTACTTC
CASSPQTGGRYEQYF
>TRBD1|.|TRBV5-1|TRBJ2-3
TGCGCCAGCAGCTTGGCCGGGCAGGGGGCAGATACGCAGTATTTT
CASSLAGQGADTQYF
>.|few|TRBV20-1|TRBJ2-5
TGCAGTGCTAGAGGAGGCCAACAGGGAGGGCGGGAGACCCAGTACTTC
CSARGGQQGGRETQYF
>.|.|TRBV28|TRBJ1-5
TGTGCCAGCAGCCGGAATCATTTGGGCAATCAGTCCCAGCATTTT
CASSRNHLGNQSQHF
>.|.|TRBV7-9|TRBJ2-7
TGTGCCAGCAGCTTACTGACAGTCGATGGAGAGCAGTACTTC
CASSLLTVDGEQYF
>TRBD1|.|TRBV12-3/TRBV12-4|TRBJ1-5
TGTGCCAGCAGAGGGACAGGACTAAATCAGCCCCAGCATTTT
CASRGTGLNQPQHF
>.|.|TRBV5-1|TRBJ1-4
TGCGCCAGCAGCTTTGGGGGGATGGATGAAAAACTGTTTTTT
CASSFGGMDEKLFF